This TCR beta chain was recovered during a study of lymphopenia after photon versus proton radiotherapy. Study-level points and caveats: Better survival with proton therapy was suggested as possible, not demonstrated. Proton therapy kept repertoires fairly stable, unlike photons, which gained effector/memory cells. In patients who died, overall survival fell as post-nadir TCR diversity dropped more.

The germline V gene encodes CDR1 SGHTS and CDR2 YDEGEE. V was shortened by 4 bases and J by 4 bases, with 17 bases between the two germline ends. CDR3 length equals 15 residues. To note about this clone: Its specificity is not known.

Sequenced by immunoSEQ multiplex PCR; TCRdb stores in-frame clones only, minus some. The repertoire includes approximately 7,300 clones, about 92% of them detected once, and 1.5% to 2% sits in the top ten. This sequence originates from a woman aged 50 to 65 with cholangiocarcinoma. J is TRBJ1-2 and V is TRBV5-8; D unclear. Material: peripheral blood, obtained from a patient treated with photon-based radiotherapy. The CDR3 DNA sequence: TGTGCCAGCAGCACCTTCAAAAGCGGTGGCTATGGCTACACCTTC. This codes for CASSTFKSGGYGYTF.